This record covers a single T cell receptor (beta chain). As yet, its antigen is unknown. These data belong to a study of Tregs in tolerant kidney transplant recipients. Related graft donors supplied nonmyeloablative bone marrow transplants, and mixed chimerism was transient. Unstimulated Tregs (CD4+CD25+CD127-) and CD4+CD25- non-Tregs were sorted from PBMCs. CDR1 is ENHRY, CDR2 SYGVKD, per germline. The CDR3 is made up of 13 amino acids. V gave up 7 bases and J gave up 3 bases; unmatched junction bases: 5. Study-wide results and caveats: Some patients' samples used different primers over time, so nucleotide sequences weren't comparable. Donor-specific Treg expansion exceeded global Treg expansion in tolerant patients, suggesting antigen drive. Few patients were studied, so findings need validation in larger groups.

Measured with immunoSEQ multiplex PCR; TCRdb has only the in-frame clones, and not every one. The repertoire holds about 21,000 clones, over 75% seen once, with roughly 26% in the top ten. The V gene is TRBV10-3, the J gene TRBJ2-7; 8 bases are a match to TRBD2. The specimen was CD8+ T cells from blood (PBMCs), collected 6 months after the transplant. The origin of this receptor is a human patient who received a combined kidney and bone marrow transplant. Part of the T cell pool may stem from the graft donor. The CDR3, as DNA: TGTGCCATCAAACCGGGACTAGTCTACGAGCAGTACTTC. It yields the protein CAIKPGLVYEQYF.